The present T cell receptor (beta chain) was sequenced within a study of T and B cells in COVID-19 patients. About the research overall: Peripheral blood came from COVID-19 patients with active infection or after recovery.

Regarding the study as a whole: No sequencing was yet done of CD4+, regulatory or CD8+ subsets, or of SARS-CoV-2-responsive or tetramer+ sorted cells. Few blood samples existed from mildly ill patients during symptoms or early in severe cases. Exclusive to the recovered cohort were 2,000 to 2,500 TCR clusters, around 31 of them with low generation probability.

Multiplex PCR with BIOMED2 TRB-A/B primer pools amplified TRB rearrangements. TCRdb used MiXCR to reprocess the multiplex PCR reads, holding one entry per CDR3 protein. Of fewer than 9,500 distinct CDR3 sequences listed, 25% to 40% are singletons. This clonotype was seen more than once but under ten times. Its antigen remains unidentified. Each TRB amplification used about 230-550 ng of genomic DNA from blood. This sequence was found in a human donor who had recovered from COVID-19. What was sequenced was blood.

In DNA, the CDR3 is TGTGCCAGCAGCTTAGACCTAGCGGGGGGGCCCTCGCAGTATTTT. Protein sequence: CASSLDLAGGPSQYF. The chain is built from TRBV7-2 and TRBJ2-3, with TRBD2 identical over 12 bases. Germline V gene sequence: CDR1 SGHTA, CDR2 FQGNSA. Trimming removed 1 base from V and 10 bases from J; junction bases left unmatched: 6. This CDR3 spans 15 amino acids.